These 18 T cell receptor beta chains came from one sample sequenced in a study of blood T cell repertoires in COVID-19. Repertoires were generated with immunoSEQ multiplex PCR, while TCRdb's copy carries only in-frame clones and drops some. This table has about 140,000 clones, approximately 78% appearing once. Material for sequencing was peripheral blood. The receptor source for this set is a woman of 80 years or more with acute or convalescent COVID-19.

The chain has TRBV29-1 and TRBJ2-5; TRBD1 aligns across 10 bases. The junction had 1 base not matched to a gene; V was cut back by 4 bases and J by 5 bases. Germline values: CDR1 SQVTM, CDR2 ANQGSEA. This CDR3 has 12 residues. The DNA for the CDR3 is TGCAGCGTTGGGGGACAGGGGGAGACCCAGTACTTC. This gives the protein CSVGGQGETQYF. Using reference TRBV29-1 and TRBJ2-5 for the parts outside the CDR3, the full variable domain is SAVISQKPSRDICQRGTSLTIQCQVDSQVTMMFWYRQQPGQSLTLIATANQGSEATYESGFVIDKFPISRPNLTFSTLTVSNMSPEDSSIYLCSVGGQGETQYFGPGTRLLVL.

This clone was counted a few times. The rearrangement joins TRBV23-1 to TRBJ2-2; perhaps TRBD2 as D (6 bases). TRBV23-1 is noted as an ORF with a role that remains uncertain. Trimming removed 0 bases from V and 4 bases from J, with 18 bases in between. This CDR3 comprises 18 residues. In nucleotides, the CDR3 is TGCGCCAGCAGTCAATCTCCCAATTTAGCGGAGCGCACCGGGGAGCTGTTTTTT. Its translation is CASSQSPNLAERTGELFF.

This sequence joins TRBV12-3 or TRBV12-4 and TRBJ2-1; unclear D gene. The CDR3 runs 12 residues. V lost 4 bases to trimming and J lost 4 bases, with 5 bases between them. The CDR3 region is CASSSVYNEQFF. The CDR3 coding sequence is TGTGCCAGCAGTTCCGTTTACAATGAGCAGTTCTTC.

V is TRBV27 and J is TRBJ2-5; 7 bases map to TRBD1. This CDR3 has 14 residues. V shed 3 bases, J shed 5 bases, and the junction held 6 bases outside the gene matches. CDR1 and CDR2 (germline): MNHEY, SMNVEV (reference sequence). CDR3 loop: CASSFDRAQETQYF. CDR3 DNA: TGTGCCAGCAGTTTTGACAGGGCTCAGGAGACCCAGTACTTC.

The V gene is TRBV7-2, the J gene TRBJ2-2; 8 bases agree with TRBD2. The CDR3 extends over 16 amino acids. In germline, CDR1 is SGHTA, CDR2 FQGNSA. Trimming took 5 bases from V and 3 from J; bases not matched to a gene: 8. The CDR3 DNA reads as TGTGCCAGCAGCCGGTTAACTAGCGGATACACCGGGGAGCTGTTTTTT. It yields the protein CASSRLTSGYTGELFF.

The rearrangement links TRBV4-2 to TRBJ1-5, with 11 positions matching TRBD1. The V gene's germline CDR1 is LGHNA and CDR2 YNFKEQ. The CDR3 has 14 amino acids. V gave up 4 bases and J gave up 4 bases; unmatched junction bases: 0. Here the CDR3 DNA reads TGTGCCAGCAGCCGGGACAGGGGGAATCAGCCCCAGCATTTT. This translates into CASSRDRGNQPQHF.

The DNA for the CDR3 is TGTGCCACCGGGCTTATCGGGGCGAACACCGGGGAGCTGTTTTTT. This gives the protein CATGLIGANTGELFF. V gene TRBV10-3 combines with J gene TRBJ2-2; possible D gene TRBD2, 5 bases. The CDR3 sequence is 15 residues long. Trimming cost V 10 bases and J 0 bases, with 15 bases left between them. Germline CDR1 is ENHRY and CDR2 is SYGVKD.

This rearrangement joins TRBV5-8 to TRBJ2-3; TRBD2 matches 13 bases. Trimming took 4 bases from V and 1 from J; bases not matched to a gene: 3. Germline V CDR1 and CDR2: SGHTS, YDEGEE. This CDR3 is built from 16 residues. CDR3 residues: CASSEGTSGGTDTQYF. CDR3 DNA sequence: TGTGCCAGCAGCGAAGGGACTAGCGGGGGCACAGATACGCAGTATTTT.

The chain joins TRBV5-1 to TRBJ2-2, with 9 bases identical to TRBD2. CDR1 is SGHRS, CDR2 YFSETQ, per germline. The CDR3 totals 15 residues. After removal of 4 bases from V and 4 bases from J, the junction contained 5 bases not matched to a gene. CDR3 in DNA: TGCGCCAGCAGCACGGGACTAGCTAGCACCGGGGAGCTGTTTTTT. Amino acids: CASSTGLASTGELFF. Looking up the rest from reference TRBV5-1 and TRBJ2-2 gives the full variable domain: KAGVTQTPRYLIKTRGQQVTLSCSPISGHRSVSWYQQTPGQGLQFLFEYFSETQRNKGNFPGRFSGRQFSNSRSEMNVSTLELGDSALYLCASSTGLASTGELFFGEGSRLTVL.

V is TRBV14 and J is TRBJ1-2, with 7 bases matching TRBD1. The CDR3 spans 18 residues. Trimming at V came to 4 bases and at J to 6 bases, leaving 20 bases not matched to a gene. In germline, CDR1 is SGHDN, CDR2 FVKESK. The CDR3 nucleotides read TGTGCCAGCAGCCCCAATCTTAGACAGGGTTCTCTTCGGGATGGCTACACCTTC. Translation: CASSPNLRQGSLRDGYTF.

The chain couples TRBV7-2 to TRBJ1-2; possible D gene TRBD1, 6 bases. The germline V and J ends were trimmed by 1 base and 8 bases, with 14 bases remaining between them. Germline-derived CDR1 and CDR2 are SGHTA and FQGNSA. The CDR3 is made up of 14 amino acids. CDR3 bases: TGTGCCAGCAGCTTAGGTTTGGGGGCTGGGGGCTACACCTTC. As protein: CASSLGLGAGGYTF.

The chain has TRBV5-8 and TRBJ1-5, with D tentatively TRBD1 (5 bases). Germline CDR1 is SGHTS and CDR2 is YDEGEE. There are 15 residues in the CDR3. Trimming took 2 bases from V and 9 from J, leaving 18 bases between them. CDR3 loop: CASSFSAGRGWPQHF. DNA of the CDR3: TGTGCCAGCAGCTTCTCGGCAGGGCGTGGGTGGCCCCAGCATTTT. The whole variable domain, remainder taken from reference TRBV5-8 and TRBJ1-5, is EAGVTQSPTHLIKTRGQQATLRCSPISGHTSVYWYQQALGLGLQFLLWYDEGEERNRGNFPPRFSGRQFPNYSSELNVNALELEDSALYLCASSFSAGRGWPQHFGDGTRLSIL.

A note on this clone: The junction departs from germline at one end; a sequencing error may be responsible. The chain employs TRBV15 and TRBJ2-5; 7 nucleotides align to TRBD2. CDR1 LNHNV and CDR2 YYDKDF come from the germline V gene (reference sequence). The CDR3 is made up of 14 amino acids. The CDR3 DNA is TGTGCCACCAGAAGAGGGGCGGGAGAAGAGACCCAGTACTTC. Its protein is CATRRGAGEETQYF.

The rearrangement uses TRBV5-4 and TRBJ2-3, with D perhaps TRBD1 (5 bases). Germline loops: CDR1 SGHNT, CDR2 YYREEE (reference sequence). V was pared by 4 bases and J by 6 bases, with 9 bases between. The CDR3 is 12 residues long. CDR3 in amino acids: CASSRGLDTQYF. In DNA, the CDR3 is TGTGCCAGCAGCAGGGGTCTGGATACGCAGTATTTT.

V is TRBV6-6 and J is TRBJ2-1, with TRBD2 identical over 14 bases. V was clipped by 5 bases and J by 7 bases; unmatched bases: 7. CDR3 length equals 16 residues. Germline V CDR1 and CDR2: MNHNY, SVGAGI (reference sequence). CDR3 region: CASSQGLAGVGNEQFF. For the CDR3, the DNA is TGTGCCAGCAGTCAGGGACTAGCGGGAGTAGGGAATGAGCAGTTCTTC.

The chain is built from TRBV28 and TRBJ1-2; 7 bases fit TRBD1. In germline, CDR1 is MDHEN, CDR2 SYDVKM. This CDR3 contains 13 residues. After removal of 6 bases from V and 8 bases from J, the junction contained 9 bases not matched to a gene. DNA for the CDR3: TGTGCCAGCAGCTTGGGACAGCAACGAGGCTACACCTTC. The encoded protein is CASSLGQQRGYTF.

The gene calls are TRBV10-3 and TRBJ2-7; TRBD1 matches at 8 bases. J was trimmed by 5 bases and V by 3 bases; bases with no gene match: 12. This CDR3 has 16 amino acids. The V gene's germline CDR1 is ENHRY and CDR2 SYGVKD. The chain's CDR3 is CAISDIRGRQGNEQYF. The CDR3 DNA reads TGTGCCATCAGTGATATCAGGGGACGACAGGGGAACGAGCAGTACTTC.

The rearrangement uses TRBV6-5 and TRBJ1-2, with D possibly TRBD1 on 5 matching bases. Trimming removed 0 bases at V and 7 bases at J, with 9 bases between. This CDR3 has 13 residues. From germline, CDR1 is MNHEY and CDR2 SVGAGI. The CDR3 nucleotides read TGTGCCAGCAGTTACTCGCGGGGACTTGGCTACACCTTC. This translates into CASSYSRGLGYTF.